This TCR beta chain was obtained from a study of radiotherapy plus CTLA-4 blockade in lung cancer listed by TCRdb under 2018. Turning to the overall study: Objective responses occurred in roughly 20% of enrolled patients, and over 30% achieved disease control. The study at large found these results: Increased serum interferon-beta after radiation, together with early dynamic changes in blood T cell clones, were reported to be the strongest predictors of response. After treatment with radiotherapy and ipilimumab, TCR clones that came from tumors expanded in the peripheral blood.

The receptor library was made with the immunoSEQ multiplex PCR assay. Imported from immuneACCESS, the table was reduced by TCRdb to in-frame sequences with V and J called. These copies leave out some clones; in studies compared against another copy, an unresolved V gene accounts for under half, and the cause of the remainder is not known. This sample holds tens of thousands of clones; around 83% were observed only once. Roughly 14% of the sample rests with the top ten. A remark on this clone: No cognate antigen has been identified for it. Per-base quality was not reported, and no clone a single base away is much larger than it.

In this study, focal radiation therapy paired with CTLA-4 blockade (ipilimumab) was tested in patients who had chemo-refractory metastatic non-small-cell lung cancer. The V end gives up 1 base and the J end 5 bases, leaving 6 bases in the junction not matched to a gene. From the cysteine through the phenylalanine, the CDR3 covers 15 amino acids. The sequence is cut down to CDR3 DNA, 45 bases in frame from base 1. CDR1 SGHTA and CDR2 FQGNSA are derived from the germline V gene. The receptor was isolated from a human donor with non-small cell lung cancer that progressed on radiotherapy plus ipilimumab. Sequencing was performed on peripheral blood, taken from a patient treated with radiotherapy plus ipilimumab. The chain is made from TRBV7-2 and TRBJ2-5, and 8 junction bases match TRBD2. At the DNA level, the sequence is TGTGCCAGCAGCTTAGGCGGGGGGACCCATGAGACCCAGTACTTC. Its translation reads: CASSLGGGTHETQYF.